Listed here are 18 T cell receptor beta chains from one sample, sequenced in a study of cytomegalovirus exposure and HLA in healthy donors. The repertoire was sequenced with immunoSEQ multiplex PCR; TCRdb's copy has only in-frame clones and lacks some. The profile shows over 150,000 clones, around 90% of them singletons. What was sequenced was PBMCs. The source is a woman under 30 in good health and CMV-seropositive.

The chain has TRBV7-9 and TRBJ1-1; the match to TRBD1 covers 10 bases. Per the germline V gene, CDR1 is SEHNR and CDR2 is FQNEAQ (reference sequence). V was pared by 6 bases and J by 10 bases, with 11 bases of the junction left unmatched. The CDR3 runs 14 residues. The CDR3 DNA follows: TGTGCCAGCAGTCCGACAGGGGGCCCATCCCGAGCTTTCTTT. Residues: CASSPTGGPSRAFF.

The CDR3 coding sequence is TGTGCCAGTAGTATATTCGGGGGAGCCTACAATGAGCAGTTCTTC. Its protein is CASSIFGGAYNEQFF. The J gene is TRBJ2-1, the V gene TRBV19; D may be TRBD2 (6 bases). Germline V gene lookup returns CDR1 LNHDA and CDR2 SQIVND (reference sequence). The CDR3 is 15 amino acids. V was trimmed by 2 bases and J by 2 bases, leaving 10 bases between them.

The V gene is TRBV7-2, the J gene TRBJ2-7; 13 bases align to TRBD2. V was pared by 3 bases and J by 0 bases, with 5 bases of the junction left unmatched. Germline-derived CDR1 and CDR2 are SGHTA and FQGNSA. The CDR3 extends over 17 amino acids. CDR3 region: CASSLVTSGGSSYEQYF. The DNA for the CDR3 is TGTGCCAGCAGCTTGGTGACTAGCGGGGGGAGCTCCTACGAGCAGTACTTC. The complete variable domain, with remaining parts taken from reference TRBV7-2 and TRBJ2-7, reads GAGVSQSPSNKVTEKGKDVELRCDPISGHTALYWYRQSLGQGLEFLIYFQGNSAPDKSGLPSDRFSAERTGGSVSTLTIQRTQQEDSAVYLCASSLVTSGGSSYEQYFGPGTRLTVT.

The chain joins TRBV5-1 to TRBJ2-7; perhaps TRBD2 as D (6 bases). V was trimmed by 3 bases and J by 5 bases, leaving 18 bases between them. Germline-derived CDR1 and CDR2 are SGHRS and YFSETQ. The CDR3 sequence is 15 residues long. The CDR3 spells CASSSRPGDSHEQYF. DNA for the CDR3: TGCGCCAGCAGCTCGAGGCCGGGAGATTCCCACGAGCAGTACTTC.

The J gene is TRBJ1-1, the V gene TRBV19; 7 nucleotides agree with TRBD1. Germline CDR1 is LNHDA and CDR2 is SQIVND (reference sequence). This CDR3 region has 14 residues. Unmatched junction bases numbered 10, after V lost 7 bases and J lost 5 bases. The CDR3 region is CASKTGFRLTEAFF. The DNA of the CDR3 is TGTGCCAGTAAGACAGGGTTCAGACTTACTGAAGCTTTCTTT.

The J gene is TRBJ2-7, the V gene TRBV19; 11 nucleotides align to TRBD2. The CDR3 covers 18 residues. The V gene end was trimmed by 3 bases and the J gene end by 3 bases; junction bases not matched to a gene: 13. Germline V CDR1 and CDR2: LNHDA, SQIVND (reference sequence). DNA of the CDR3: TGTGCCAGTAGTATGAGGCTAGCGGGGGGCCGGGTTTTCTACGAGCAGTACTTC. Translated, it gives CASSMRLAGGRVFYEQYF.

This clone was seen a few times. This chain's CDR3 is CASSPREGPSDGYTF. CDR3 in DNA: TGTGCCAGCTCACCACGGGAGGGCCCTTCGGATGGCTACACCTTC. The V and J genes are TRBV18 and TRBJ1-2; unclear D gene. With 1 base removed from V and 6 bases from J, the gap between germline ends came to 15 bases. The CDR3 is 15 amino acids. Germline CDR1 KGHSH, CDR2 LQKENI.

The chain is built from TRBV27 and TRBJ2-3, with a weak D call TRBD2 (5 bases). V shed 3 bases and J shed 0 bases, with 13 bases lying between them. The germline gives CDR1 MNHEY, CDR2 SMNVEV (reference sequence). This CDR3 spans 16 amino acids. CDR3: CASSFNGVSSTDTQYF. The CDR3 DNA follows: TGTGCCAGCAGTTTTAACGGGGTGTCTAGCACAGATACGCAGTATTTT.

This clone appeared once. This chain joins TRBV5-1 and TRBJ1-2, with 12 bases aligning to TRBD1. Germline loops: CDR1 SGHRS, CDR2 YFSETQ. CDR3 length: 16 residues. Unmatched junction bases numbered 9, after V lost 3 bases and J lost 6 bases. CDR3 coding DNA: TGCGCCAGCAGCTCAACCGGGACAGGGGGCCCTAATGGCTACACCTTC. It encodes CASSSTGTGGPNGYTF.

This clone was recorded only once. J is TRBJ1-5 and V is TRBV2; 7 nucleotides line up with TRBD1. This CDR3 comprises 13 residues. V was pared by 6 bases and J by 10 bases, with 9 bases of the junction left unmatched. Per germline, CDR1 SNHLY and CDR2 FYNNEI. In DNA form, the CDR3 reads TGTGCCAGCAGCTGGGACAGCAATCGACCCCAGCATTTT. It is translated as CASSWDSNRPQHF.

The rearrangement joins TRBV5-1 to TRBJ1-5; TRBD1 agrees at 8 bases. The CDR3 totals 14 residues. From germline, CDR1 is SGHRS and CDR2 YFSETQ. The V segment lost 2 bases and the J segment 7 bases; nucleotides outside the gene matches: 5. CDR3 region: CASSLTGGSQPQHF. In nucleotides, the CDR3 is TGCGCCAGCAGCTTAACAGGGGGTAGCCAGCCCCAGCATTTT.

The J gene is TRBJ1-5, the V gene TRBV30; 8 bases agree with TRBD1. V was pared by 7 bases and J by 9 bases, with 8 bases of the junction left unmatched. The CDR3 has 12 amino acids. CDR1 and CDR2 from the germline V gene are GTSNPN and SVGIG (reference sequence). The CDR3 nucleotides are TGTGCCTTTTACTCTGGACAGGGGCCCCAGCATTTT. The encoded protein is CAFYSGQGPQHF.

The chain is built from TRBV5-1 and TRBJ2-3, with TRBD1 matching 7 bases. V lost 3 bases to trimming and J lost 1 base; unmatched junction nucleotides: 8. Germline values: CDR1 SGHRS, CDR2 YFSETQ. The CDR3 is 16 amino acids. CDR3: CASSSGDRVGTDTQYF. The CDR3 DNA reads as TGCGCCAGCAGCTCAGGCGACAGGGTGGGCACAGATACGCAGTATTTT.

The V gene is TRBV5-6, the J gene TRBJ2-3, with TRBD2 as a possible D gene (7 bases). The germline gives CDR1 SGHDT, CDR2 YYEEEE. There are 15 residues in the CDR3. V was trimmed by 5 bases and J by 4 bases, leaving 17 bases between them. In DNA form, the CDR3 reads TGTGCCAGCAGGCCGGGGGGCCTGGCGGCAGATACGCAGTATTTT. Translation: CASRPGGLAADTQYF.

The genes are TRBV21-1 and TRBJ2-5; the table assigns TRBD2, which was not confirmed against the DNA. TRBV21-1 is marked as a pseudogene. This CDR3 is 16 amino acids long. CDR3: CASSKTGTSGRETQYF. The CDR3 region has the DNA TGTGCCAGCAGCAAAACTGGGACTAGTGGGCGGGAGACCCAGTACTTC.

A few counts support this clone. This chain uses TRBV18 with TRBJ2-7, with 7 bases fitting TRBD2. The V gene's germline CDR1 is KGHSH and CDR2 LQKENI. With 6 bases clipped from V and 3 bases from J, the junction kept 8 bases outside the gene matches. The CDR3 is made up of 14 amino acids. The CDR3 region has the DNA TGTGCCAGCTCCCTGGGAGGGCAGGGCTACGAGCAGTACTTC. Protein sequence: CASSLGGQGYEQYF.

V usage is TRBV7-2 and J usage is TRBJ2-3; 8 positions match TRBD2. V lost 5 bases to trimming and J lost 6 bases; unmatched junction nucleotides: 7. The length of the CDR3 is 14 residues. Germline V gives CDR1 SGHTA, CDR2 FQGNSA. CDR3: CASSPGLGFDTQYF. In DNA form, the CDR3 reads TGTGCCAGCAGCCCGGGACTAGGTTTTGATACGCAGTATTTT.

The rearrangement uses TRBV5-6 and TRBJ1-2; D remains ambiguous. Trimming cost V 0 bases and J 2 bases, with 5 bases left between them. Germline CDR1 SGHDT, CDR2 YYEEEE. CDR3 length equals 13 residues. CDR3 nucleotides: TGTGCCAGCAGCTTGGGTCGGAACTATGGCTACACCTTC. Translated: CASSLGRNYGYTF. The entire variable domain, with the rest obtained from reference TRBV5-6 and TRBJ1-2, is as follows: DAGVTQSPTHLIKTRGQQVTLRCSPKSGHDTVSWYQQALGQGPQFIFQYYEEEERQRGNFPDRFSGHQFPNYSSELNVNALLLGDSALYLCASSLGRNYGYTFGSGTRLTVV.